A single sample is the source of the 25 T cell receptor beta chains below, sequenced in a study of siplizumab effects on memory and regulatory T cells. Sequencing was performed with immunoSEQ multiplex PCR; in TCRdb, only in-frame clones are kept and a portion is missing. The table lists over 100,000 clones, around 92% of them singletons, with approximately 0.75% in the top ten. The specimen sequenced was Tregs sorted from blood. The receptors were gathered from a human donor in good health.

J is TRBJ2-5 and V is TRBV11-2; D is possibly TRBD1 or TRBD2 (5 bases each). Germline V lookup: CDR1 SGHAT, CDR2 FQNNGV. Trimming took 2 bases from V and 2 from J, leaving 15 bases between them. The CDR3 runs 16 residues. CDR3 nucleotides: TGTGCCAGCAGCTTATCTACGGGACGGACGCAAGAGACCCAGTACTTC. It encodes CASSLSTGRTQETQYF.

The chain combines TRBV19 with TRBJ2-7; 8 bases are shared with TRBD2. This CDR3 is built from 15 residues. V dropped 3 bases and J dropped 5; count of bases not matched to a gene: 9. Per the germline V gene, CDR1 is LNHDA and CDR2 is SQIVND (reference sequence). The chain's CDR3 is CASSMGLGPLNEQYF. CDR3 nucleotide sequence: TGTGCCAGTAGTATGGGACTAGGCCCTTTGAACGAGCAGTACTTC.

This chain links TRBV18 with TRBJ1-2; the D is unclear. Germline CDR1 is KGHSH and CDR2 is LQKENI. The CDR3 spans 15 residues. Trimming removed 6 bases from V and 6 bases from J, with 20 bases in between. The DNA of the CDR3 is TGTGCCAGCTCCAGCGGGATAGGGAGCATCGATGGCTACACCTTC. The encoded protein is CASSSGIGSIDGYTF.

The DNA for the CDR3 is TGCGCCAGCAGCGGCTTAGCGGGAGGGTCCGAGCAGTACTTC. It encodes CASSGLAGGSEQYF. The V gene is TRBV5-1, the J gene TRBJ2-7, with 11 bases fitting TRBD2. The CDR3 consists of 14 residues. The germline gives CDR1 SGHRS, CDR2 YFSETQ. With 4 bases clipped from V and 6 bases from J, the junction kept 6 bases outside the gene matches.

CDR3 in amino acids: CAISDTSGRRSYNEQFF. CDR3 DNA sequence: TGTGCCATCAGTGATACTAGCGGGAGGAGGTCCTACAATGAGCAGTTCTTC. This sequence joins TRBV10-3 and TRBJ2-1; 12 bases match TRBD2. CDR1 is ENHRY, CDR2 SYGVKD, per germline. CDR3 length: 17 residues. The junction had 4 bases not matched to a gene; V was cut back by 3 bases and J by 1 base.

The V and J genes are TRBV5-5 and TRBJ2-1; 9 bases are a match to TRBD1. Trimming cost V 1 base and J 4 bases; bases outside gene matches: 9. Germline CDR1 is SGHKS and CDR2 is YYEKEE (reference sequence). This CDR3 is 17 amino acids long. Here the CDR3 DNA reads TGTGCCAGCAGCTTGTTGATCGGGACAGGGCTATACAATGAGCAGTTCTTC. It specifies CASSLLIGTGLYNEQFF.

This clone has a single count. The chain has TRBV6-5 and TRBJ1-1, with D perhaps TRBD1 (5 bases). Trimming removed 6 bases from V and 7 bases from J, with 9 bases in between. The length of the CDR3 is 11 residues. Germline CDR1 is MNHEY and CDR2 is SVGAGI. The CDR3 nucleotides read TGTGCCAGCAGAACTACAGGTGAAGCTTTCTTT. It specifies CASRTTGEAFF.

The V call is TRBV5-6, the J call TRBJ1-1, with 12 bases matching TRBD1. The germline V gene encodes CDR1 SGHDT and CDR2 YYEEEE. V gave up 4 bases and J gave up 5 bases; unmatched junction bases: 9. This CDR3 has 16 amino acids. This CDR3 reads CASSPGQGARRTEAFF. For the CDR3, the DNA is TGTGCCAGCAGCCCGGGACAGGGGGCTCGGAGAACTGAAGCTTTCTTT.

V is TRBV18 and J is TRBJ1-4; D is unresolved. CDR1 is KGHSH, CDR2 LQKENI, per germline. This CDR3 region has 14 residues. V was cut by 1 base and J by 7 bases, with 10 bases left in between. The CDR3 sequence is CASSPQFLREKLFF. The CDR3 nucleotides are TGTGCCAGCTCACCACAATTCCTGCGTGAAAAACTGTTTTTT.

The chain couples TRBV18 to TRBJ1-5, with 11 bases matching TRBD1. The junction had 5 bases not matched to a gene; V was cut back by 4 bases and J by 9 bases. This CDR3 contains 14 residues. Germline V gene lookup returns CDR1 KGHSH and CDR2 LQKENI. CDR3 nucleotides: TGTGCCAGCTCACGCCGGGACAGGGGGTCGCCCCAGCATTTT. It specifies CASSRRDRGSPQHF. The entire variable domain, with the rest obtained from reference TRBV18 and TRBJ1-5, is as follows: NAGVMQNPRHLVRRRGQEARLRCSPMKGHSHVYWYRQLPEEGLKFMVYLQKENIIDESGMPKERFSAEFPKEGPSILRIQQVVRGDSAAYFCASSRRDRGSPQHFGDGTRLSIL.

This chain joins TRBV18 and TRBJ1-4; D is uncertain. Trimming took 6 bases from V and 8 from J, leaving 13 bases between them. Germline CDR1 reads KGHSH; CDR2 reads LQKENI. This CDR3 region has 13 residues. CDR3 DNA: TGTGCCAGCTCCCTGAGGAGGACCGAAAAACTGTTTTTT. Its translation is CASSLRRTEKLFF.

The chain carries TRBV6-6 and TRBJ2-3; 8 nucleotides agree with TRBD2. The CDR3 is 14 amino acids. The germline V gene has CDR1 MNHNY and CDR2 SVGAGI (reference sequence). With 7 bases clipped from V and 0 bases from J, the junction kept 3 bases outside the gene matches. This CDR3 reads CASTSSGSTDTQYF. CDR3 nucleotides: TGTGCCAGCACCTCTAGCGGGAGCACAGATACGCAGTATTTT.

This clone showed up just once. The chain employs TRBV2 and TRBJ2-7, with 8 bases that match TRBD1. Germline V CDR1 and CDR2: SNHLY, FYNNEI. The CDR3 spans 15 residues. J gave up 4 bases and V 7 bases, and 12 bases lay outside the gene matches. This chain's CDR3 is CASKKGTGGGYEQYF. The CDR3 bases are TGTGCCAGCAAGAAGGGGACAGGAGGGGGATACGAGCAGTACTTC.

The chain has TRBV5-1 and TRBJ1-1; D is ambiguous. The CDR3 loop spans 13 amino acids. V was pared by 2 bases and J by 1 base, with 6 bases between. Germline-derived CDR1 and CDR2 are SGHRS and YFSETQ. CDR3 DNA: TGCGCCAGCAGCTTCACAGCGAACACTGAAGCTTTCTTT. It encodes CASSFTANTEAFF.

This chain joins TRBV7-6 and TRBJ2-1; 11 bases map to TRBD1. CDR3 length: 17 amino acids. Per the germline V gene, CDR1 is SGHVS and CDR2 is FNYEAQ. V lost 0 bases and J lost 6; bases outside the gene matches: 7. The CDR3 DNA follows: TGTGCCAGCAGCTTAGCGCTGGACAGGGGGCTCTGCAATGAGCAGTTCTTC. This translates into CASSLALDRGLCNEQFF.

This clone was observed once. The chain's CDR3 is CASSQDAGRATYNEQFF. CDR3 DNA: TGCGCCAGCAGCCAAGATGCGGGGCGGGCTACCTACAATGAGCAGTTCTTC. V is TRBV4-1 and J is TRBJ2-1, with D possibly matching TRBD2 (6 bases). Germline V gene sequence: CDR1 MGHRA, CDR2 YSYEKL. V lost 0 bases to trimming and J lost 2 bases, with 14 bases between them. This CDR3 has 17 amino acids.

The count of this clone is one. V usage is TRBV2 and J usage is TRBJ1-2, with no clear D. The germline V gene has CDR1 SNHLY and CDR2 FYNNEI. CDR3 size: 9 residues. Trimming cost V 10 bases and J 8 bases, with 8 bases left between them. The DNA for the CDR3 is TGTGCCACGGGGAGCGGCTACACCTTC. This sequence encodes CATGSGYTF.

The chain links TRBV5-1 to TRBJ2-7; maybe TRBD2 (5 bases). This CDR3 is built from 13 residues. Trimming cost V 7 bases and J 6 bases, with 17 bases left between them. The V gene's germline CDR1 is SGHRS and CDR2 YFSETQ. The CDR3 sequence is CASSTGITREQYF. In DNA form, the CDR3 reads TGCGCCAGCTCGACCGGGATTACCCGCGAGCAGTACTTC.

V usage is TRBV5-1 and J usage is TRBJ2-3; maybe TRBD2 (6 bases). V gave up 2 bases and J gave up 6 bases, with 13 bases separating them. The CDR3 sequence is 14 residues long. Germline V gene lookup returns CDR1 SGHRS and CDR2 YFSETQ. CDR3 bases: TGCGCCAGCAGCTTCAATAGACGGGAGGATACGCAGTATTTT. This gives the protein CASSFNRREDTQYF.

The CDR3 is CASTPSFYNEQFF. In nucleotides, the CDR3 is TGTGCCAGCACGCCTAGCTTCTACAATGAGCAGTTCTTC. The chain links TRBV6-5 to TRBJ2-1, with D possibly being TRBD2 (5 bases). V lost 7 bases, J lost 3 bases, and 10 bases lay in between. This CDR3 comprises 13 residues. From germline, CDR1 is MNHEY and CDR2 SVGAGI.

The V and J genes are TRBV11-3 and TRBJ1-1; D not certain. Trimming removed 1 base at V and 2 bases at J, with 5 bases between. This CDR3 is built from 13 residues. Germline CDR1 is SGHNT and CDR2 is YENEEA. CDR3 sequence (DNA): TGTGCCAGCAGCTTAGGAGCTAACACTGAAGCTTTCTTT. Translation: CASSLGANTEAFF. The full variable domain, its missing parts supplied by reference TRBV11-3 and TRBJ1-1, is EAGVVQSPRYKIIEKKQPVAFWCNPISGHNTLYWYLQNLGQGPELLIRYENEEAVDDSQLPKDRFSAERLKGVDSTLKIQPAELGDSAVYLCASSLGANTEAFFGQGTRLTVV.

This chain connects TRBV5-1 to TRBJ2-1; D is perhaps TRBD1 (5 bases). The CDR3 extends over 14 amino acids. In germline, CDR1 is SGHRS, CDR2 YFSETQ. Trimming cost V 2 bases and J 4 bases, with 10 bases left between them. CDR3 region: CASSLGVLYNEQFF. CDR3 nucleotides: TGCGCCAGCAGCTTAGGGGTCTTGTACAATGAGCAGTTCTTC.

The CDR3 protein is CSVEDRLGFIYEQYF. As DNA, the CDR3 is TGCAGCGTTGAAGATCGACTAGGCTTTATCTACGAGCAGTACTTC. J is TRBJ2-7 and V is TRBV29-1; D perhaps matches TRBD2 (6 bases). V shed 0 bases and J shed 3 bases, with 15 bases lying between them. The germline gives CDR1 SQVTM, CDR2 ANQGSEA. The CDR3 totals 15 residues.

J is TRBJ2-7 and V is TRBV18; D is unclear. Germline V gene lookup returns CDR1 KGHSH and CDR2 LQKENI. This CDR3 has 17 residues. V was cut by 2 bases and J by 0 bases, with 17 bases left in between. The CDR3 protein is CASSPSGSITGSYEQYF. CDR3 sequence (DNA): TGTGCCAGCTCACCATCAGGCTCCATCACTGGCTCCTACGAGCAGTACTTC.

This chain uses TRBV23-1 with TRBJ1-5; D might be TRBD1 (6 bases). TRBV23-1 is designated an ORF whose function remains uncertain. This CDR3 spans 15 amino acids. V was trimmed by 0 bases and J by 7 bases, leaving 13 bases between them. The CDR3 here is CASSQSASGEQPQHF. CDR3 coding DNA: TGCGCCAGCAGTCAATCTGCCTCAGGGGAGCAGCCCCAGCATTTT.